This TCR beta chain stems from a study of blood T cell repertoires in COVID-19. V lost 5 bases and J lost 0, with 11 bases in between. The CDR3 loop spans 14 amino acids. Germline V CDR1 and CDR2: SEHNR, FQNEAQ (reference sequence). The method was immunoSEQ multiplex PCR; TCRdb's version includes in-frame clones alone and lacks a portion of them. The table lists about 180,000 clones, more than 70% of them singletons, with about 4.1% in the top ten. This rearrangement joins TRBV7-9 to TRBJ2-7, with D possibly being TRBD2 (5 bases). This TCR derives from a woman aged 25-40 years with acute or convalescent COVID-19. The sequenced sample was peripheral blood. CDR3 DNA sequence: TGTGCCAGCAGCCCCCGGGGAGACTCCTACGAGCAGTACTTC. Its translation: CASSPRGDSYEQYF.